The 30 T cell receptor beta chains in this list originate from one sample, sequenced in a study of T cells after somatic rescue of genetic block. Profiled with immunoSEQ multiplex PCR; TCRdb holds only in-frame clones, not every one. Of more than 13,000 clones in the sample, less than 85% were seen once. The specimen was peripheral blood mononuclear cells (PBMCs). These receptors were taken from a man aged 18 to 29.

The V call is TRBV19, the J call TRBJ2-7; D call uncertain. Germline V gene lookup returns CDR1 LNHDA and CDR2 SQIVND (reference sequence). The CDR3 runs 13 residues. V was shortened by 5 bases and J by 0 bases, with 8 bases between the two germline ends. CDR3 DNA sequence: TGTGCCAGTAGTTTTTCCCCCTCCTACGAGCAGTACTTC. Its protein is CASSFSPSYEQYF.

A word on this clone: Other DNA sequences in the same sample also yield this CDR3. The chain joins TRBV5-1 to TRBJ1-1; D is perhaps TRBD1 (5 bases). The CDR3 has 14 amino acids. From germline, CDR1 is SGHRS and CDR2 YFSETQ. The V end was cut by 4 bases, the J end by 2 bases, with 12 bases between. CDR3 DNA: TGCGCCAGCAGCCTTCGGCAGGGAAACACTGAAGCTTTCTTT. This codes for CASSLRQGNTEAFF.

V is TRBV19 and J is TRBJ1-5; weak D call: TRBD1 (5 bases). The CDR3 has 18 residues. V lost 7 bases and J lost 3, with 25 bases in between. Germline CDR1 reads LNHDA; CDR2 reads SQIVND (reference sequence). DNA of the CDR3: TGTGCCAGTAAGGCGCACCTGACCAGGGAATTTATCAATCAGCCCCAGCATTTT. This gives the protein CASKAHLTREFINQPQHF.

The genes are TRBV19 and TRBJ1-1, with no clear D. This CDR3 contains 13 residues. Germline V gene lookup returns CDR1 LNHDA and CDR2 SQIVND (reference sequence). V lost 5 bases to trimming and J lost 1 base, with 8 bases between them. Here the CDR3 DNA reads TGTGCCAGTAGTTATCAAGGGAACACTGAAGCTTTCTTT. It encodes CASSYQGNTEAFF.

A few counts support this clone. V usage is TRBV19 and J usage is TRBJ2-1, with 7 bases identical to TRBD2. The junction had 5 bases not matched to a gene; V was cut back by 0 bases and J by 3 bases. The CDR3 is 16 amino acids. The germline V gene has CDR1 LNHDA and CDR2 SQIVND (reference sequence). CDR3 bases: TGTGCCAGTAGTATAGAAAGGGCTAGCGGCTACAATGAGCAGTTCTTC. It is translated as CASSIERASGYNEQFF.

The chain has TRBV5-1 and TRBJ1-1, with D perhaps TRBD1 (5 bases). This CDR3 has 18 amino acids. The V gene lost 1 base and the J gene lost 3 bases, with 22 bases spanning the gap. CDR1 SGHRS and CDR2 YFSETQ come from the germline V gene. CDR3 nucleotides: TGCGCCAGCAGCTTGAGGCCAGGGCGCTTGAGTAGGGACACTGAAGCTTTCTTT. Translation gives CASSLRPGRLSRDTEAFF.

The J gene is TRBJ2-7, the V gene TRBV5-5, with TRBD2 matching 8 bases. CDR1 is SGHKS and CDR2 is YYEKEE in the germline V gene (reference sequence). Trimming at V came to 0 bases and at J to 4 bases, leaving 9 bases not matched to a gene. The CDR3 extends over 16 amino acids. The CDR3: CASSLGLAGNLYEQYF. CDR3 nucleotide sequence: TGTGCCAGCAGCTTGGGGCTAGCGGGTAACCTTTACGAGCAGTACTTC.

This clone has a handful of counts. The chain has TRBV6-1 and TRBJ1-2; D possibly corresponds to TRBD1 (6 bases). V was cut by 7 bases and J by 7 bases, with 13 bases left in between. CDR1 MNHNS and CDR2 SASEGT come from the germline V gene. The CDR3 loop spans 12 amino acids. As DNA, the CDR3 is TGTGCCAGCACCCCAAAGGGGGTTGGCTACACCTTC. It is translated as CASTPKGVGYTF.

CDR3 loop: CASSEAGTLPYEQYF. The CDR3 DNA sequence: TGCGCCAGCAGCGAAGCCGGGACCTTACCCTACGAGCAGTACTTC. The chain is built from TRBV5-1 and TRBJ2-7; D is tentatively TRBD1 or TRBD2 (5 bases each). The length of the CDR3 is 15 residues. V lost 4 bases to trimming and J lost 2 bases, with 16 bases between them. CDR1 and CDR2 (germline): SGHRS, YFSETQ. Based on the CDR3 plus reference TRBV5-1 and TRBJ2-7, the full variable domain is KAGVTQTPRYLIKTRGQQVTLSCSPISGHRSVSWYQQTPGQGLQFLFEYFSETQRNKGNFPGRFSGRQFSNSRSEMNVSTLELGDSALYLCASSEAGTLPYEQYFGPGTRLTVT.

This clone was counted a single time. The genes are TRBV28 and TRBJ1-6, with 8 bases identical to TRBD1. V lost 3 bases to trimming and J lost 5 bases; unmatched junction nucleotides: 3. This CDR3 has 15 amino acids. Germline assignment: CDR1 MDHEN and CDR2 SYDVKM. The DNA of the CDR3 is TGTGCCAGCAGTTTGCGGGACAGGCATAATTCACCCCTCCACTTT. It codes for CASSLRDRHNSPLHF.

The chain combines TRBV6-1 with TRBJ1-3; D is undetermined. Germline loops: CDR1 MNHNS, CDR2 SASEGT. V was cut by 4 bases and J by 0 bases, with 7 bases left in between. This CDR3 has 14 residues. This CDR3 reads CASSGHLSGNTIYF. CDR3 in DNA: TGTGCCAGCAGTGGACATCTCTCTGGAAACACCATATATTTT.

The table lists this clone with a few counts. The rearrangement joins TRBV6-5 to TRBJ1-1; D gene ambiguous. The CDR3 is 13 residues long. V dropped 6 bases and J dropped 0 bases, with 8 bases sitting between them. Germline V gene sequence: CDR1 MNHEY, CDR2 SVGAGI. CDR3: CASRSALNTEAFF. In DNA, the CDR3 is TGTGCCAGCAGGTCAGCCTTGAACACTGAAGCTTTCTTT.

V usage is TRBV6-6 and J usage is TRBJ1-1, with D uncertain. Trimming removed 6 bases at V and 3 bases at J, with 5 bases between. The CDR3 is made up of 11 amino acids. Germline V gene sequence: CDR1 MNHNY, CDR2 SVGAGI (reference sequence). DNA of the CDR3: TGTGCCAGCAGCCCCTACACTGAAGCTTTCTTT. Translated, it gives CASSPYTEAFF.

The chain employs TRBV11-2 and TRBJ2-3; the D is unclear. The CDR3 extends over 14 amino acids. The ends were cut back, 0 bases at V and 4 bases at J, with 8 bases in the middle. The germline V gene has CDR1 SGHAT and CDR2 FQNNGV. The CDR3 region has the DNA TGTGCCAGCAGCTTAGAGGGGTTCCCAGATACGCAGTATTTT. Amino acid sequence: CASSLEGFPDTQYF.

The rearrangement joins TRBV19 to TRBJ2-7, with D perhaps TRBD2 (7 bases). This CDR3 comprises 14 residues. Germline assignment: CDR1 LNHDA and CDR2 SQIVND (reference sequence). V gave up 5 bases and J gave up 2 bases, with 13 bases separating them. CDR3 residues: CASSGGAGPYEQYF. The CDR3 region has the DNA TGTGCCAGTAGTGGGGGGGCCGGACCCTACGAGCAGTACTTC.

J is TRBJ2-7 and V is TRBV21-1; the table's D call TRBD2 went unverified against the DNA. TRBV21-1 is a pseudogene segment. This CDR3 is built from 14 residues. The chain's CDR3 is CASSNRGSSYEQYF. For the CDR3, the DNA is TGTGCCAGCAGCAATCGGGGGAGCTCCTACGAGCAGTACTTC.

The CDR3 nucleotides are TGTGCCAGCAGTTACCGAGCGGTTGCCTACGAGCAGTACTTC. This translates into CASSYRAVAYEQYF. The gene calls are TRBV6-5 and TRBJ2-7; D might be TRBD2 (5 bases). V was cut by 2 bases and J by 2 bases, with 10 bases left in between. The CDR3 totals 14 residues. The V gene's germline CDR1 is MNHEY and CDR2 SVGAGI.

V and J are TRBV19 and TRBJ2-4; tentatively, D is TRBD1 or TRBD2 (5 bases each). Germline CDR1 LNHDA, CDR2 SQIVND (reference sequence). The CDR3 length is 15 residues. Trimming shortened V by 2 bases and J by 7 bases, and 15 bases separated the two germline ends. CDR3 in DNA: TGTGCCAGTAGTATAAACGAAGGGACGGCCAACATTCAGTACTTC. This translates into CASSINEGTANIQYF.

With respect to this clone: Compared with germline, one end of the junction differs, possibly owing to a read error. CDR3: CASSAAGQKSYGYTGYGYTF. As DNA, the CDR3 is TGTGCCAGCAGCGCCGCGGGACAGAAGTCCTATGGCTACACGGGGTATGGGTACACCTTC. V and J are TRBV28 and TRBJ1-2, with 7 bases fitting TRBD1. CDR1 and CDR2 (germline): MDHEN, SYDVKM. The CDR3 is made up of 20 amino acids.

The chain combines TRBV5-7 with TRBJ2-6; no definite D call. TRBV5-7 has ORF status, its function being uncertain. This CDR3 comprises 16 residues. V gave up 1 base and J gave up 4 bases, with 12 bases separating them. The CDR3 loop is CASSLSVGSGANVLTF. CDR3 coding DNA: TGTGCCAGCAGCTTGTCGGTGGGCTCCGGGGCCAACGTCCTGACTTTC.

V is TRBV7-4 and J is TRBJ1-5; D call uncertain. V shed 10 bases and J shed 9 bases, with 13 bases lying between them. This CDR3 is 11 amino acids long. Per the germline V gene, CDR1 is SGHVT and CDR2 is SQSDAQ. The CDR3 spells CATTSWLPQHF. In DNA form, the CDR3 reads TGTGCCACCACGAGCTGGCTGCCCCAGCATTTT. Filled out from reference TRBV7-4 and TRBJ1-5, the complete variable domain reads GAGVSQSPRYKVAKRGRDVALRCDSISGHVTLYWYRQTLGQGSEVLTYSQSDAQRDKSGRPSGRFSAERPERSVSTLKIQRTEQGDSAVYLCATTSWLPQHFGDGTRLSIL.

The chain's CDR3 is CASSYISGTLGDTQYF. The CDR3 DNA follows: TGTGCCAGCAGTTACATCAGCGGGACCCTGGGAGATACGCAGTATTTT. The V call is TRBV6-5, the J call TRBJ2-3; 7 bases are shared with TRBD2. The CDR3 runs 16 residues. Germline CDR1 and CDR2: MNHEY and SVGAGI. V gave up 2 bases and J gave up 5 bases; unmatched junction bases: 10.

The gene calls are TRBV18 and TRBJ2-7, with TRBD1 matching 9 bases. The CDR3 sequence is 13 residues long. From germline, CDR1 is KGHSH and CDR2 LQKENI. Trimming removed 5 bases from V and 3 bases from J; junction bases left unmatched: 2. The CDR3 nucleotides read TGTGCCAGCTCATGGGACAGGGACTACGAGCAGTACTTC. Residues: CASSWDRDYEQYF.

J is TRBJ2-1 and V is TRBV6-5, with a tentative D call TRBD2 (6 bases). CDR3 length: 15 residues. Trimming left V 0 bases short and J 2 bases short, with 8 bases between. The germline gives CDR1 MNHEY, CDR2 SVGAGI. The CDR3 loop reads CASSYSGGTYNEQFF. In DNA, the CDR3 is TGTGCCAGCAGTTACTCTGGCGGGACCTACAATGAGCAGTTCTTC.

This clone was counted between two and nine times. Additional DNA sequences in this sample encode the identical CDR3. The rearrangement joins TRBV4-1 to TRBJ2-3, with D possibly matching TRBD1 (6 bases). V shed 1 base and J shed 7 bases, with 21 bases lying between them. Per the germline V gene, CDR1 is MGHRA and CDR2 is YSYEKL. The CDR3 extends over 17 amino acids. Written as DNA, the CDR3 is TGCGCCAGCAGCCAAGGTTCAGGGGTGGGGCTTTCGTATACGCAGTATTTT. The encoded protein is CASSQGSGVGLSYTQYF.

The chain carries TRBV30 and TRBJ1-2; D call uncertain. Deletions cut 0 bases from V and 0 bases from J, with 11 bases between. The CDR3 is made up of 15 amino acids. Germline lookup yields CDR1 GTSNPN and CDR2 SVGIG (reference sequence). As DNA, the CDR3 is TGTGCCTGGAGTGTAAGGACGGTCGCTAACTATGGCTACACCTTC. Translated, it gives CAWSVRTVANYGYTF.

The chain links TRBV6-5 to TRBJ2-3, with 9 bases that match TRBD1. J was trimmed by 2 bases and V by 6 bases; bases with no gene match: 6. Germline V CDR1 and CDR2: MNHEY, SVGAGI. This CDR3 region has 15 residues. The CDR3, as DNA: TGTGCCAGCAGCCAAGGACAGGGGACCACAGATACGCAGTATTTT. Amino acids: CASSQGQGTTDTQYF.

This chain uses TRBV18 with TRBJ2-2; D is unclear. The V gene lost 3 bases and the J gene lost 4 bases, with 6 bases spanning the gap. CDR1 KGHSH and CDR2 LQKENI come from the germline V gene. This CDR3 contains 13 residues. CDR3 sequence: CASSPPGTGELFF. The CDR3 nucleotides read TGTGCCAGCTCACCTCCCGGCACCGGGGAGCTGTTTTTT.

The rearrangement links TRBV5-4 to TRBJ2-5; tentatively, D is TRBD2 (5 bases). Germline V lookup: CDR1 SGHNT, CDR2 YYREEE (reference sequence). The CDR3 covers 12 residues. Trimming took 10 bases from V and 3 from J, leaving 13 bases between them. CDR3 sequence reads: CAWRVAEETQYF. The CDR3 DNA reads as TGTGCCTGGCGGGTCGCGGAAGAGACCCAGTACTTC.

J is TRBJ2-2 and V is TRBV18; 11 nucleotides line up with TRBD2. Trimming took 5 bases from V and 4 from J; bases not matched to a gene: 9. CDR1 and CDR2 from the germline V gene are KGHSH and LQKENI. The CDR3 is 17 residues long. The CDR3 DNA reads TGTGCCAGCTCATCCCTGACTAGCGGGACGGTCACCGGGGAGCTGTTTTTT. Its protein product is CASSSLTSGTVTGELFF.